The 9 T cell receptor beta chains in this list originate from one sample, sequenced in a study of beta chain features in type 1 diabetes. The isolated RNA, all of it, was reverse transcribed, so expressed TCRB transcripts were what got sequenced. TCRdb's table, derived via immunoSEQ multiplex PCR, lists solely in-frame clones and lacks some. The table records under 200,000 clones, just over 9% of them present only once. The sequenced material came from central memory CD4+ T cells from blood. The origin of the receptors is a woman younger than 35 in good health.

This clone was counted a few times. The genes are TRBV19 and TRBJ2-1, with D possibly being TRBD2 (6 bases). The CDR3 runs 14 residues. Trimming stripped 5 bases from V and 5 bases from J, with 13 bases between. Germline V lookup: CDR1 LNHDA, CDR2 SQIVND (reference sequence). CDR3 in DNA: TGTGCCAGTAGTGACGGGAGTACGGACAATGAGCAGTTCTTC. Its protein is CASSDGSTDNEQFF.

The chain uses TRBV7-2 and TRBJ2-5; TRBD2 agrees at 8 bases. Germline CDR1 and CDR2: SGHTA and FQGNSA. The CDR3 sequence is 15 residues long. Trimming removed 3 bases from V and 2 bases from J; junction bases left unmatched: 5. CDR3 sequence reads: CASSFSGSGQETQYF. The CDR3 DNA is TGTGCCAGCAGCTTCAGCGGGAGCGGTCAAGAGACCCAGTACTTC. The whole variable domain, remainder taken from reference TRBV7-2 and TRBJ2-5, is GAGVSQSPSNKVTEKGKDVELRCDPISGHTALYWYRQSLGQGLEFLIYFQGNSAPDKSGLPSDRFSAERTGGSVSTLTIQRTQQEDSAVYLCASSFSGSGQETQYFGPGTRLLVL.

Only a few counts were recorded for this clone. The chain links TRBV6-5 to TRBJ1-5, with TRBD1 as a possible D gene (6 bases). CDR3 size: 13 residues. Trimming pared 5 bases from V and 4 bases from J, leaving 9 bases between. Per the germline V gene, CDR1 is MNHEY and CDR2 is SVGAGI. The CDR3 region is CASSVDRNQPQHF. CDR3 coding DNA: TGTGCCAGCAGTGTGGACAGAAATCAGCCCCAGCATTTT.

The V call is TRBV5-1, the J call TRBJ2-4; 10 nucleotides align to TRBD2. Germline V CDR1 and CDR2: SGHRS, YFSETQ. This CDR3 is 18 amino acids long. J gave up 0 bases and V 0 bases, and 6 bases lay outside the gene matches. This chain's CDR3 is CASSLVPSGGLAKNIQYF. CDR3 DNA sequence: TGCGCCAGCAGCTTGGTGCCTAGCGGGGGCTTAGCCAAAAACATTCAGTACTTC.

A few counts support this clone. The V and J genes are TRBV25-1 and TRBJ2-2; D may be TRBD2 (5 bases). This CDR3 contains 13 residues. V was pared by 6 bases and J by 0 bases, with 5 bases between. CDR1 MGHDK and CDR2 SYGVNS come from the germline V gene. The CDR3 DNA sequence: TGTGCCAGCAGGGAGGCGAACACCGGGGAGCTGTTTTTT. The encoded protein is CASREANTGELFF.

The rearrangement uses TRBV5-5 and TRBJ2-7; 13 positions match TRBD2. V was pared by 1 base and J by 5 bases, with 6 bases of the junction left unmatched. The CDR3 has 16 amino acids. The germline gives CDR1 SGHKS, CDR2 YYEKEE (reference sequence). Written as DNA, the CDR3 is TGTGCCAGCAGCTTGTCCGGACTAGCGGGAGTTAACGAGCAGTACTTC. Protein product: CASSLSGLAGVNEQYF.

V usage is TRBV30 and J usage is TRBJ2-3, with 16 nucleotides matching TRBD2. From germline, CDR1 is GTSNPN and CDR2 SVGIG (reference sequence). J lost 3 bases, V lost 8 bases, and 11 bases had no gene match. The CDR3 is made up of 17 amino acids. DNA for the CDR3: TGTGCCCGAACCGGGACTAGCGGGAGGGGGAGAACAGATACGCAGTATTTT. Translating it yields CARTGTSGRGRTDTQYF. Looking up the rest from reference TRBV30 and TRBJ2-3 gives the full variable domain: SQTIHQWPATLVQPVGSPLSLECTVEGTSNPNLYWYRQAAGRGLQLLFYSVGIGQISSEVPQNLSASRPQDRQFILSSKKLLLSDSGFYLCARTGTSGRGRTDTQYFGPGTRLTVL.

This clone turned up a few times. The V call is TRBV7-6, the J call TRBJ2-7; TRBD1 aligns across 10 bases. CDR1 SGHVS and CDR2 FNYEAQ come from the germline V gene. Unmatched junction bases numbered 4, after V lost 2 bases and J lost 3 bases. The CDR3 totals 15 residues. CDR3 in amino acids: CASSLTGQGGYEQYF. In DNA form, the CDR3 reads TGTGCCAGCAGCTTAACCGGACAGGGGGGCTACGAGCAGTACTTC.

This clone turned up a few times. V usage is TRBV18 and J usage is TRBJ1-5; 9 bases line up with TRBD1. Germline-derived CDR1 and CDR2 are KGHSH and LQKENI. V gave up 0 bases and J gave up 3 bases; unmatched junction bases: 3. The CDR3 has 16 amino acids. In DNA, the CDR3 is TGTGCCAGCTCACCACCGACAGGGGGGAACAATCAGCCCCAGCATTTT. It translates to CASSPPTGGNNQPQHF.